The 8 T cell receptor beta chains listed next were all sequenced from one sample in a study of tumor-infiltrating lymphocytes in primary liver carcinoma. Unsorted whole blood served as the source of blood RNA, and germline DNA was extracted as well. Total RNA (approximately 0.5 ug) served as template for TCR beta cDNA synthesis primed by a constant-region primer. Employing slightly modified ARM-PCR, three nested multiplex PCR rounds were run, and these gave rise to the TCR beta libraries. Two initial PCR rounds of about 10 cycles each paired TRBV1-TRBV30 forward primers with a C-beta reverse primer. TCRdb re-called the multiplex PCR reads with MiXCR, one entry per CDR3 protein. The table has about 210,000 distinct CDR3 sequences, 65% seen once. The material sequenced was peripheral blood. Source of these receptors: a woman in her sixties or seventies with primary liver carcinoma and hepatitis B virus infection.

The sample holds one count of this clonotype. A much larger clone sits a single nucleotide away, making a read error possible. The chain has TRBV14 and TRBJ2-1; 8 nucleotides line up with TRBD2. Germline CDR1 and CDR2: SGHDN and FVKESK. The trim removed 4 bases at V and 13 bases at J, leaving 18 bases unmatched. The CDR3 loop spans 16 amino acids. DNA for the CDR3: TGTGCCAGCAGCCCCCTGGGTAGCGGGGCACAAGAGACCCAGTTCTTC. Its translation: CASSPLGSGAQETQFF.

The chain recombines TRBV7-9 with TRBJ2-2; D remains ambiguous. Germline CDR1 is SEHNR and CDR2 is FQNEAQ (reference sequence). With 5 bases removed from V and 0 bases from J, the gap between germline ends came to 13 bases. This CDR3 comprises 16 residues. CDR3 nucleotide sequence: TGTGCCAGCAGCCTAGTGCGGAGACCGAACACCGGGGAGCTGTTTTTT. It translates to CASSLVRRPNTGELFF.

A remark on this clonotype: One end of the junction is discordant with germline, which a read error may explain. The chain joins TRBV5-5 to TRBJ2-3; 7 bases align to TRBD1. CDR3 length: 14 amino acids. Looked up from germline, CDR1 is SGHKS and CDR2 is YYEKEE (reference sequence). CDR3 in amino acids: CAGSPDRLTDTQYF. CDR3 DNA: TGTGCCGGCAGTCCGGACAGGCTCACAGATACGCAGTATTTT.

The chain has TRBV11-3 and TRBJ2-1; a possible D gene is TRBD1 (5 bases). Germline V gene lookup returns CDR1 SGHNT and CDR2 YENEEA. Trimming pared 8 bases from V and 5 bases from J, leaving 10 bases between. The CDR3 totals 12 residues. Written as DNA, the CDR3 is TGTGCCAGCTGGAAGGGGAACAATGAGCAGTTCTTC. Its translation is CASWKGNNEQFF.

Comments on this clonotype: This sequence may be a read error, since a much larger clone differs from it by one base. CDR3: CASSLPQGLGSPLHF. CDR3 nucleotides: TGCGCCAGCAGCCTCCCACAGGGGCTAGGCTCACCCCTCCACTTT. The chain recombines TRBV4-1 with TRBJ1-6; TRBD1 agrees at 7 bases. In germline, CDR1 is MGHRA, CDR2 YSYEKL. The CDR3 is 15 residues long. Germline trimming cut 4 bases from V and 10 bases from J; bases unmatched to any gene: 10.

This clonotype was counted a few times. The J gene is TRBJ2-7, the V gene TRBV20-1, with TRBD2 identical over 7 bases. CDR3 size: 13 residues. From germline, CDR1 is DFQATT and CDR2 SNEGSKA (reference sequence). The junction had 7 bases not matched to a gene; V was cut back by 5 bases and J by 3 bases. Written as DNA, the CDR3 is TGCAGTGCTGATACTAGCGCTTTCTACGAGCAGTACTTC. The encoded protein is CSADTSAFYEQYF.

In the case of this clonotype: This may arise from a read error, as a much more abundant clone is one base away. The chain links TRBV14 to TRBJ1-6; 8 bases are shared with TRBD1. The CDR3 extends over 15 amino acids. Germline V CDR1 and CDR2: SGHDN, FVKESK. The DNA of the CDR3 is TGTACCAGCAGCCAGACAGGGGTGTGGAATTCACCCCTCCACTTT. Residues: CTSSQTGVWNSPLHF.

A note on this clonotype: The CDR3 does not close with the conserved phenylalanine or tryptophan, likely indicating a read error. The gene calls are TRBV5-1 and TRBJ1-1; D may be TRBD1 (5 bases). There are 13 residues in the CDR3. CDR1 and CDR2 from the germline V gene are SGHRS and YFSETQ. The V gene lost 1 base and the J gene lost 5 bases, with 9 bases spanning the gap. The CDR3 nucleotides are TGCGCCAGCAGCTTGATGGGGGGAACTGAAGCTTTCCTT. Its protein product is CASSLMGGTEAFL.